This TCR beta chain was sequenced for a study of shared clonotypes between healthy human individuals. Study summary: The donor pool was made up of two women and a few men aged 18 to 49. General study results and limits: The represented genetic and exposure-history diversity was limited by the small number of donors.

The CDR3 spans 11 residues. Germline V gene sequence: CDR1 WSHSY, CDR2 SAAADI. The V gene lost 10 bases and the J gene lost 2 bases, with 8 bases spanning the gap. The protocol was immunoSEQ multiplex PCR, while the TCRdb copy is restricted to in-frame clones and leaves out a portion. Of about 1 million clones in the sample, 65% to 75% were seen once. In its sample, this clone was seen a few times. The antigen is unknown. This clonotype originated in a man younger than 35 in good health. The rearrangement links TRBV10-2 to TRBJ1-2, with D tentatively TRBD1 (5 bases). The sample comprised memory CD4+ T cells sorted from blood. The sample's subset: CD45RA-negative fraction. CDR3 nucleotide sequence: TGCGCCACAGGGACCAACTATGGCTACACCTTC. Translating it yields CATGTNYGYTF.